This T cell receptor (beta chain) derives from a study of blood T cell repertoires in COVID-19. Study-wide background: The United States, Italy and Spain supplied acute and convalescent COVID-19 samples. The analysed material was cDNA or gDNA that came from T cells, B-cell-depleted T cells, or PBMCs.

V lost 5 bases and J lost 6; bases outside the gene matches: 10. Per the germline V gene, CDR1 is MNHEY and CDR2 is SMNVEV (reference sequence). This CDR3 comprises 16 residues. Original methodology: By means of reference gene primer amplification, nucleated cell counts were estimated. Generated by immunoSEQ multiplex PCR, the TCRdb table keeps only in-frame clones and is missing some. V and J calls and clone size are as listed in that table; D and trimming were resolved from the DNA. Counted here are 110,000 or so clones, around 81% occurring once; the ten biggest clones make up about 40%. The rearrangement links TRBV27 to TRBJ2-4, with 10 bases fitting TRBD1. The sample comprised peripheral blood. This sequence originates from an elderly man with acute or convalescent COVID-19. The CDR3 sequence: CASSTTAGQGLNIQYF. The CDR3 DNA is TGTGCCAGCAGTACCACCGCGGGACAGGGGCTAAACATTCAGTACTTC.